This T cell receptor (beta chain) is from a study of cytomegalovirus exposure and HLA in healthy donors. Study results and caveats: A later analysis by the authors found several of the most significant clusters apparently linked to common viral pathogens.

13 Jbeta primers and 60 Vbeta primers were used for the PCR. Generated by immunoSEQ multiplex PCR, the TCRdb table keeps only in-frame clones and is missing some. The sample shows 250,000 to 300,000 clones, approximately 84% of them seen only once. The CDR3 is 14 amino acids. Germline-derived CDR1 and CDR2 are MDHEN and SYDVKM. Trimming pared 3 bases from V and 2 bases from J, leaving 8 bases between. Regarding this clone: The antigen remains undetermined.

In nominal health when sampled, donors likely had unrecorded immune exposures nonetheless. This sequence joins TRBV28 and TRBJ1-3, with D unresolved. The sequence derives from a woman in her 40s in good health and CMV-seropositive. Material: PBMCs. The CDR3 region is CASSLPEPGNTIYF. In DNA form, the CDR3 reads TGTGCCAGCAGTTTGCCCGAGCCTGGAAACACCATATATTTT.